This TCR beta chain came from a study of identical twins. A universal primer site was added by template switching, and unique molecular identifiers were carried by the cDNA. Each CDR3 protein is one row after TCRdb ran MiXCR on the 5' RACE reads. The sample shows nearly 650,000 distinct CDR3 sequences, 7.1% of them seen only once. Germline loops: CDR1 SGHRS, CDR2 YFSETQ. J gave up 3 bases and V 0 bases, and 5 bases lay outside the gene matches. This CDR3 is 16 amino acids long. In its sample, this clonotype was seen a few times. The same sample was also used in a study of yellow fever vaccine responses in identical twins. Per that paper: The T cell response to vaccination in identical twins was reportedly partly convergent and partly personalized.

This chain joins TRBV5-1 and TRBJ2-1; TRBD2 agrees at 8 bases. The source material was PBMCs. This TCR came from a woman in her late teens or twenties in good health. The CDR3, as DNA: TGCGCCAGCAGCTTGGAAGCGGGAGTTGGCTACAATGAGCAGTTCTTC. Its protein is CASSLEAGVGYNEQFF.